This T cell receptor beta chain was documented in a study of blood T cells in healthy people across ages. As regards this clonotype: This could be a read error, since a much larger clone is one nucleotide away.

Per the germline V gene, CDR1 is SQVTM and CDR2 is ANQGSEA. This CDR3 spans 12 amino acids. Trimming pared 7 bases from V and 3 bases from J, leaving 10 bases between. Primed by a sample-barcoded 5' primer and a J-beta primer mix, a second PCR proceeded for 7 to 11 cycles. TCRdb fed the 5' RACE reads into MiXCR, producing one record per CDR3 protein. The sample carries roughly 640,000 distinct CDR3 sequences, about 30% recorded once. This sequence originates from a woman older than 75 in good health. This rearrangement joins TRBV29-1 to TRBJ2-1; D call uncertain. Sample: blood. The CDR3 here is CSGDWGYNEQFF. The CDR3 nucleotides read TGCAGCGGTGATTGGGGCTACAATGAGCAGTTCTTC.